The rows below give T cell receptor beta chains drawn from one sample of a study of spatial heterogeneity in lung cancer. TCRdb called the 5' RACE reads again in MiXCR, with one record for every CDR3 protein. Among approximately 24,000 distinct CDR3 sequences listed, roughly 4.8% were seen once. The source material was PBMCs, sampled at surgery. The receptors derive from a male donor with early-stage non-small cell lung cancer. CDR3s include the opening cysteine and the closing phenylalanine or tryptophan. Fields, in order: CDR3 length, V gene, J gene, D gene, clone size, CDR3 DNA, CDR3 protein. D genes are given only for firm matches. Clone size is stated in some rows and not others, as once, few, many or a class when expanded.

CDR3 length: 17
V gene: TRBV11-2
J gene: TRBJ1-6
D gene: NA
clone size: many
CDR3 DNA: TGTGCCAGCACCCGGGAGTCCGTTCCCCTGGGGGGAGTACCCCTCCACTTT
CDR3 protein: CASTRESVPLGGVPLHF

CDR3 length: 14
V gene: TRBV11-1
J gene: TRBJ2-1
D gene: NA
clone size: many
CDR3 DNA: TGTGCCAGCAGCTTAGAACACTCCTACAATGAGCAGTTCTTC
CDR3 protein: CASSLEHSYNEQFF

CDR3 length: 12
V gene: TRBV7-9
J gene: TRBJ2-7
D gene: NA
clone size: NA
CDR3 DNA: TGTGCCAGCAGCCCCGCGGGCTACGAGCAGTACTTC
CDR3 protein: CASSPAGYEQYF

CDR3 length: 12
V gene: TRBV7-2
J gene: TRBJ1-5
D gene: NA
clone size: few
CDR3 DNA: TGTGCCAGCAGCACGAGCAATCAGCCCCAGCATTTT
CDR3 protein: CASSTSNQPQHF

CDR3 length: 13
V gene: TRBV18
J gene: TRBJ1-1
D gene: TRBD1
clone size: many
CDR3 DNA: TGTGCCAGCTCGCGGGATGGACAGGGGCGAGCTTTCTTT
CDR3 protein: CASSRDGQGRAFF

CDR3 length: 14
V gene: TRBV2
J gene: TRBJ2-1
D gene: NA
clone size: many
CDR3 DNA: TGTGCCAGCAATCGCGAGAGCTCCTACAATGAGCAGTTCTTC
CDR3 protein: CASNRESSYNEQFF

CDR3 length: 15
V gene: TRBV5-1
J gene: TRBJ1-5
D gene: NA
clone size: many
CDR3 DNA: TGCGCCAGCAGCTTGGACGGATATAGCAATCAGCCCCAGCATTTT
CDR3 protein: CASSLDGYSNQPQHF

CDR3 length: 16
V gene: TRBV28
J gene: TRBJ2-7
D gene: TRBD2
clone size: many
CDR3 DNA: TGTGCCAGCAGCCGGACTAGCGGGAGGCCATCCGATGAAACGTACTTC
CDR3 protein: CASSRTSGRPSDETYF

CDR3 length: 13
V gene: TRBV11-2
J gene: TRBJ2-3
D gene: NA
clone size: many
CDR3 DNA: TGTGCCAGCAGCTTCCGGGGGGCACATACGCAGTATTTT
CDR3 protein: CASSFRGAHTQYF

CDR3 length: 15
V gene: TRBV13
J gene: TRBJ1-2
D gene: NA
clone size: many
CDR3 DNA: TGTGCCAGCAGCTCAGGGGCGGTGGCTAACTATGGCTACACCTTC
CDR3 protein: CASSSGAVANYGYTF

CDR3 length: 14
V gene: TRBV6-1
J gene: TRBJ2-7
D gene: NA
clone size: NA
CDR3 DNA: TGTGCCAGCAGTGAACTCCAGCAGGTCAACGAGCAGTACTTC
CDR3 protein: CASSELQQVNEQYF

CDR3 length: 16
V gene: TRBV5-1
J gene: TRBJ2-2
D gene: NA
clone size: many
CDR3 DNA: TGCGCCAGCAGCTTAAACGACAGGACGAACACCGGGGAGCTGTTTTTT
CDR3 protein: CASSLNDRTNTGELFF

CDR3 length: 13
V gene: TRBV6-5
J gene: TRBJ1-2
D gene: TRBD1
clone size: many
CDR3 DNA: TGTGCCAGCACCGGACAGGTGAAGGGTGGCTACACCTTC
CDR3 protein: CASTGQVKGGYTF

CDR3 length: 12
V gene: TRBV5-1
J gene: TRBJ2-1
D gene: NA
clone size: many
CDR3 DNA: TGCGCCAGCAGCTTGGGGGGATATGAGCAGTTCTTC
CDR3 protein: CASSLGGYEQFF

CDR3 length: 17
V gene: TRBV5-1
J gene: TRBJ1-2
D gene: NA
clone size: many
CDR3 DNA: TGCGCCAGCAGCCCCTCTCCGGGCATTAAGGCTAACTATGGCTACACCTTC
CDR3 protein: CASSPSPGIKANYGYTF

CDR3 length: 14
V gene: TRBV6-2/TRBV6-3
J gene: TRBJ2-3
D gene: NA
clone size: many
CDR3 DNA: TGTGCCAGCAGCAGGGGAATTGAATCAGATACGCAGTATTTT
CDR3 protein: CASSRGIESDTQYF

CDR3 length: 12
V gene: TRBV29-1
J gene: TRBJ2-1
D gene: TRBD1
clone size: NA
CDR3 DNA: TGCAGCGTAGGGGGCCAGGGGAATGAGCAGTTCTTC
CDR3 protein: CSVGGQGNEQFF

CDR3 length: 17
V gene: TRBV7-6
J gene: TRBJ2-3
D gene: TRBD2
clone size: many
CDR3 DNA: TGTGCCAGCAGCTTAAGGCCCCGGGGCGGGAGCCCAGATACGCAGTATTTT
CDR3 protein: CASSLRPRGGSPDTQYF

CDR3 length: 14
V gene: TRBV12-3/TRBV12-4
J gene: TRBJ2-7
D gene: TRBD1
clone size: many
CDR3 DNA: TGTGCCAGCAGTTATCGACAGGGTCCCTACGAGCAGTACTTC
CDR3 protein: CASSYRQGPYEQYF

CDR3 length: 17
V gene: TRBV7-2
J gene: TRBJ2-1
D gene: TRBD1
clone size: many
CDR3 DNA: TGTGCCAGCAGCTTAGCGATTGCCGGGACAGGGGGTGTTGAGAAGTTCTTC
CDR3 protein: CASSLAIAGTGGVEKFF

CDR3 length: 14
V gene: TRBV28
J gene: TRBJ1-1
D gene: NA
clone size: many
CDR3 DNA: TGTGCCAGCAGTTTAGCTGGGGGAGGCACTGAAGCTTTCTTT
CDR3 protein: CASSLAGGGTEAFF

CDR3 length: 14
V gene: TRBV6-2/TRBV6-3
J gene: TRBJ2-7
D gene: TRBD1
clone size: NA
CDR3 DNA: TGTGCCAGCAGGCGCACGGGACAGGGCTACGAGCAGTACTTC
CDR3 protein: CASRRTGQGYEQYF

CDR3 length: 15
V gene: TRBV19
J gene: TRBJ2-2
D gene: NA
clone size: few
CDR3 DNA: TGTGCCAGTAACTCAGGGTGGCCGGGGACCGGGGAGCTGTTTTTT
CDR3 protein: CASNSGWPGTGELFF

CDR3 length: 15
V gene: TRBV3-1
J gene: TRBJ2-3
D gene: NA
clone size: many
CDR3 DNA: TGTGCCAGCAGCCAAGGTGGACTAAGCACAGATACGCAGTATTTT
CDR3 protein: CASSQGGLSTDTQYF

CDR3 length: 14
V gene: TRBV6-5
J gene: TRBJ2-4
D gene: TRBD1
clone size: many
CDR3 DNA: TGTGCCAGCAGCCGCGGACAGGGACAGGACGTTCAGTACTTC
CDR3 protein: CASSRGQGQDVQYF

CDR3 length: 15
V gene: TRBV9
J gene: TRBJ2-7
D gene: TRBD2
clone size: many
CDR3 DNA: TGTGCCAGCAGCGTAGCTAGCGGGAGGGTGGGCGAGCAGTACTTC
CDR3 protein: CASSVASGRVGEQYF

CDR3 length: 14
V gene: TRBV28
J gene: TRBJ2-5
D gene: NA
clone size: NA
CDR3 DNA: TGTGCCAGCAGTTCTGGGGCTCTACAAGGGACCCAGTACTTC
CDR3 protein: CASSSGALQGTQYF

CDR3 length: 13
V gene: TRBV12-3/TRBV12-4
J gene: TRBJ2-5
D gene: TRBD1
clone size: many
CDR3 DNA: TGTGCCAGCGCAGGGGGCTTTCAAGAGACCCAGTACTTC
CDR3 protein: CASAGGFQETQYF

CDR3 length: 12
V gene: TRBV29-1
J gene: TRBJ1-4
D gene: NA
clone size: many
CDR3 DNA: TGCAGCGTTGGACGATTTGGTGAAAAACTGTTTTTT
CDR3 protein: CSVGRFGEKLFF

CDR3 length: 13
V gene: TRBV20-1
J gene: TRBJ2-1
D gene: TRBD2
clone size: many
CDR3 DNA: TGCAGCGCCCGGCGGGAGCTCGACAATGAGCAGTTCTTC
CDR3 protein: CSARRELDNEQFF

CDR3 length: 16
V gene: TRBV7-2
J gene: TRBJ2-6
D gene: TRBD1
clone size: many
CDR3 DNA: TGTGCCAGCAGCTTATCCAGGGGGAGTGGGGCCAACGTCCTGACTTTC
CDR3 protein: CASSLSRGSGANVLTF

CDR3 length: 11
V gene: TRBV30
J gene: TRBJ1-6
D gene: NA
clone size: many
CDR3 DNA: TGTGCCTGGAGTGTATCTCGGGCCCTCCACTTT
CDR3 protein: CAWSVSRALHF

CDR3 length: 13
V gene: TRBV7-9
J gene: TRBJ2-1
D gene: NA
clone size: many
CDR3 DNA: TGTGCCAGCAGCTTGCGGACTACCCATGAGCAGTTCTTC
CDR3 protein: CASSLRTTHEQFF

CDR3 length: 13
V gene: TRBV7-2
J gene: TRBJ1-5
D gene: NA
clone size: many
CDR3 DNA: TGTGCCAGCAGCTCGTCAGGGAATCAGCCCCAGCATTTT
CDR3 protein: CASSSSGNQPQHF

CDR3 length: 12
V gene: TRBV25-1
J gene: TRBJ2-5
D gene: NA
clone size: many
CDR3 DNA: TGTGCCAGCAGGGGGGCAGGAGAGACCCAGTACTTC
CDR3 protein: CASRGAGETQYF

CDR3 length: 15
V gene: TRBV12-3/TRBV12-4
J gene: TRBJ2-1
D gene: NA
clone size: medium-sized
CDR3 DNA: TGTGCCAGCAGTTTAGAGGCAGCGTTCTACAATGAGCAGTTCTTC
CDR3 protein: CASSLEAAFYNEQFF

CDR3 length: 13
V gene: TRBV7-2
J gene: TRBJ2-5
D gene: NA
clone size: many
CDR3 DNA: TGTGCCAGCAGCAACAGGGTACAAGAGACCCAGTACTTC
CDR3 protein: CASSNRVQETQYF

CDR3 length: 17
V gene: TRBV6-6
J gene: TRBJ2-1
D gene: TRBD2
clone size: many
CDR3 DNA: TGTGCCAGTACGGGACTAGCGGGGGCCTCAACCAACAATGAGCAGTTCTTC
CDR3 protein: CASTGLAGASTNNEQFF

CDR3 length: 15
V gene: TRBV4-3
J gene: TRBJ2-7
D gene: NA
clone size: medium-sized
CDR3 DNA: TGCGCCAGCAGCCAGAAGCGGGCGGTTTCCCACGAGCAGTACTTC
CDR3 protein: CASSQKRAVSHEQYF

CDR3 length: 17
V gene: TRBV5-4
J gene: TRBJ2-3
D gene: NA
clone size: many
CDR3 DNA: TGTGCCAGCCTCCCGCGGGCTAGCATCGCCAGCACAGATACGCAGTATTTT
CDR3 protein: CASLPRASIASTDTQYF

CDR3 length: 15
V gene: TRBV6-1
J gene: TRBJ2-2
D gene: TRBD1
clone size: NA
CDR3 DNA: TGTGCCAGCAGTGAAGGGACAGGGTTCACCGGGGAGCTGTTTTTT
CDR3 protein: CASSEGTGFTGELFF

CDR3 length: 20
V gene: TRBV19
J gene: TRBJ2-6
D gene: TRBD1
clone size: many
CDR3 DNA: TGTGCCAGTACCCTAAGGGGTTTCGGACAGGGGGCGCCTGGGGCCAACGTCCTGACTTTC
CDR3 protein: CASTLRGFGQGAPGANVLTF

CDR3 length: 14
V gene: TRBV20-1
J gene: TRBJ2-1
D gene: NA
clone size: medium-sized
CDR3 DNA: TGCAGTGCTATGGACCCGAGCTCCTACAATGAGCAGTTCTTC
CDR3 protein: CSAMDPSSYNEQFF

CDR3 length: 14
V gene: TRBV27
J gene: TRBJ1-5
D gene: NA
clone size: medium-sized
CDR3 DNA: TGTGCCAGCAGTCCTACCACAGGGTATCAGCCCCAGCATTTT
CDR3 protein: CASSPTTGYQPQHF

CDR3 length: 13
V gene: TRBV7-2
J gene: TRBJ2-6
D gene: NA
clone size: many
CDR3 DNA: TGTGCCAGCAGCTTAGGCGGAGACAACGTCCTGACTTTC
CDR3 protein: CASSLGGDNVLTF

CDR3 length: 16
V gene: TRBV19
J gene: TRBJ2-2
D gene: TRBD2
clone size: many
CDR3 DNA: TGTGCCAGTAGTCGGGCTAGCGGGACCGTCACCGGGGAGCTGTTTTTT
CDR3 protein: CASSRASGTVTGELFF

CDR3 length: 16
V gene: TRBV5-4
J gene: TRBJ1-2
D gene: TRBD1
clone size: many
CDR3 DNA: TGTGCCAGCAGCTTGGGTCTGGGGACAGGGATCAATGGCTACACCTTC
CDR3 protein: CASSLGLGTGINGYTF

CDR3 length: 11
V gene: TRBV3-1
J gene: TRBJ2-7
D gene: NA
clone size: many
CDR3 DNA: TGTGCCAGCAGCCATACATATGAGCAGTACTTC
CDR3 protein: CASSHTYEQYF

CDR3 length: 16
V gene: TRBV9
J gene: TRBJ1-4
D gene: TRBD1
clone size: NA
CDR3 DNA: TGTGCCAGCAGTCTAACCGCTGACAGGGACCTTGAAAAACTGTTTTTT
CDR3 protein: CASSLTADRDLEKLFF

CDR3 length: 13
V gene: TRBV12-3/TRBV12-4
J gene: TRBJ2-7
D gene: NA
clone size: medium-sized
CDR3 DNA: TGTGCCAGCAGTTTCAGCGGAACCTACGAGCAGTACTTC
CDR3 protein: CASSFSGTYEQYF

CDR3 length: 15
V gene: TRBV11-2
J gene: TRBJ2-7
D gene: TRBD2
clone size: many
CDR3 DNA: TGTGCCAGCAGCACGACTAGCGGGCATCCTACGGAGCAGTACTTC
CDR3 protein: CASSTTSGHPTEQYF

CDR3 length: 14
V gene: TRBV28
J gene: TRBJ1-2
D gene: TRBD1
clone size: many
CDR3 DNA: TGTGCCAGCAGATCAGCGGGACAGGCCATCGGCTACACCTTC
CDR3 protein: CASRSAGQAIGYTF

CDR3 length: 15
V gene: TRBV14
J gene: TRBJ2-1
D gene: NA
clone size: many
CDR3 DNA: TGTGCCAGCAGCCCAGTGGGCTTTCGATACAATGAGCAGTTCTTC
CDR3 protein: CASSPVGFRYNEQFF

CDR3 length: 12
V gene: TRBV6-1
J gene: TRBJ1-1
D gene: NA
clone size: many
CDR3 DNA: TGTGCCAGCAACCGGGGGGACACTGAAGCTTTCTTT
CDR3 protein: CASNRGDTEAFF